This TCR beta chain is drawn from a study of blood T cell repertoires in COVID-19. Study in general: Donors in the United States, Italy and Spain gave samples during acute or convalescent COVID-19.

The V gene lost 2 bases and the J gene lost 8 bases, with 12 bases spanning the gap. Germline CDR1 is MNHEY and CDR2 is SMNVEV (reference sequence). This CDR3 contains 14 residues. TCRdb keeps only in-frame clones here, not all; method: immunoSEQ multiplex PCR. Among approximately 430,000 clones listed, around 86% were seen once. The clonotype comes from a woman aged 30 to 39 with active or convalescent COVID-19. The chain is built from TRBV27 and TRBJ2-2, with a possible D match to TRBD1 (6 bases). The sample was peripheral blood. The CDR3 reads CASSLSRGGGELFF. In DNA, the CDR3 is TGTGCCAGCAGTTTAAGCAGGGGCGGGGGGGAGCTGTTTTTT.